This T cell receptor beta chain appears in the sequencing data of a study of blood T cell repertoires in COVID-19. In the study overall: PBMCs, B-cell-depleted T cells, or T cells were the source of the cDNA or gDNA that made up the material.

The CDR3 loop spans 13 amino acids. The ends were cut back, 6 bases at V and 1 base at J, with 9 bases in the middle. In germline, CDR1 is SNHLY, CDR2 FYNNEI. TCRdb's copy holds only in-frame clones and misses some; the assay was immunoSEQ multiplex PCR. The table lists about 200,000 clones, 75% to 85% of them singletons. Participants, roughly 18 to 90 years old, spanned some 23 US areas. Participant reports of clinical history set cohort assignment. Two negative PCRs, clearance, or symptom resolution characterized the recovered Cohort 3 donors. The TCR originated in a man aged 40-50 years who had recovered from COVID-19. The sequencing sample was made of PBMCs or T cells enriched from blood (not recorded which). V and J are TRBV2 and TRBJ1-2; maybe TRBD1 (6 bases). The CDR3 reads CASRGRGNYGYTF. CDR3 coding DNA: TGTGCCAGCAGGGGCAGGGGTAACTATGGCTACACCTTC.